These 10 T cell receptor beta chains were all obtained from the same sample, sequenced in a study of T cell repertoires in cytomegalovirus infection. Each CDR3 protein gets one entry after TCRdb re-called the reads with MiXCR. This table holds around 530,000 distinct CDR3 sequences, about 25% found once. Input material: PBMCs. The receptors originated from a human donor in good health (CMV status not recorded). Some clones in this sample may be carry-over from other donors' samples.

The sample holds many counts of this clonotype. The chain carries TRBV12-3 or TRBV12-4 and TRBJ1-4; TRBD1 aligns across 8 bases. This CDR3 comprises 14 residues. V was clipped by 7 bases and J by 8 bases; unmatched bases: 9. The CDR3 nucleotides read TGTGCCAGCAACTATGGACAGGGCCGGGAAAAACTGTTTTTT. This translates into CASNYGQGREKLFF.

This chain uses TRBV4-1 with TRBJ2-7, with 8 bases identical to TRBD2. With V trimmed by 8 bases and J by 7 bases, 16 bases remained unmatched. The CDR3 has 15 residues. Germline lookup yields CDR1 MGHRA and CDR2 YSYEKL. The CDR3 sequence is CASQGASGYMREQYF. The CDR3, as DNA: TGCGCCAGCCAAGGGGCTAGCGGGTATATGAGGGAGCAGTACTTC.

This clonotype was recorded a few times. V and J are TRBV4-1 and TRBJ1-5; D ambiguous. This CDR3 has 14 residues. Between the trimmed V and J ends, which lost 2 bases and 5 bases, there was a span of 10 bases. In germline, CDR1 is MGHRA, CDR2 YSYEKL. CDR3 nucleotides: TGCGCCAGCAGCCAACGGGAGCTGTATCAGCCCCAGCATTTT. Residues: CASSQRELYQPQHF.

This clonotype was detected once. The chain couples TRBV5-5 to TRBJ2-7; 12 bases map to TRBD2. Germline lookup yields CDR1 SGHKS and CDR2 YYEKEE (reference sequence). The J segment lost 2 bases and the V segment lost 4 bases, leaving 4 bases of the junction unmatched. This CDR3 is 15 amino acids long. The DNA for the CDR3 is TGTGCCAGCAGCGCAGGACTAGCGGGACCCTACGAGCAGTACGTC. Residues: CASSAGLAGPYEQYV.

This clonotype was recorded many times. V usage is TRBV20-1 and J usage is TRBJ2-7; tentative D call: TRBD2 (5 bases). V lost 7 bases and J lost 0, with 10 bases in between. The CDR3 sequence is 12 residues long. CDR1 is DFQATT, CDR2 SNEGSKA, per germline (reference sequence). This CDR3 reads CSVSGLSYEQYF. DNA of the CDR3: TGCAGTGTGTCAGGACTCTCCTACGAGCAGTACTTC.

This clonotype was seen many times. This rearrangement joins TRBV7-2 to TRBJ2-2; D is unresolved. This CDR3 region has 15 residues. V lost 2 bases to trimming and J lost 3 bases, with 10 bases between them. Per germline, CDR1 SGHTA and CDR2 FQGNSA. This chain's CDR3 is CASSLSRLYTGELFF. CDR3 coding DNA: TGTGCCAGCAGCTTATCCAGACTTTACACCGGGGAGCTGTTTTTT.

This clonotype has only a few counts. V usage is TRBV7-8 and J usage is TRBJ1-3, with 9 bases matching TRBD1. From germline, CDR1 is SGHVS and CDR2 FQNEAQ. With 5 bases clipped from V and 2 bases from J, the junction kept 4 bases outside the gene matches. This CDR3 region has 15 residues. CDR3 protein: CASSKYRGPGNTIYF. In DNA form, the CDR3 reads TGTGCCAGCAGCAAATACAGGGGGCCTGGAAACACCATATATTTT.

CDR3 sequence: CASSSPTSGKLGGHMDTQYF. CDR3 DNA: TGTGCCAGCAGCTCACCGACTAGCGGGAAGCTGGGGGGCCATATGGATACGCAGTATTTT. The chain joins TRBV7-9 to TRBJ2-3; TRBD2 aligns across 11 bases. CDR1 is SEHNR and CDR2 is FQNEAQ in the germline V gene (reference sequence). This CDR3 region has 20 residues. Trimming took 4 bases from V and 6 from J; bases not matched to a gene: 21. Using reference TRBV7-9 and TRBJ2-3 for the parts outside the CDR3, the full variable domain is DTGVSQNPRHKITKRGQNVTFRCDPISEHNRLYWYRQTLGQGPEFLTYFQNEAQLEKSRLLSDRFSAERPKGSFSTLEIQRTEQGDSAMYLCASSSPTSGKLGGHMDTQYFGPGTRLTVL.

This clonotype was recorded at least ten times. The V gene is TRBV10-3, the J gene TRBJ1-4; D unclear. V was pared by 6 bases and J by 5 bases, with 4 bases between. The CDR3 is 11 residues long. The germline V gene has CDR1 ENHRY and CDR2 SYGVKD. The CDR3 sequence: CAIRGNEKLFF. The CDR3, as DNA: TGTGCCATCAGAGGAAATGAAAAACTGTTTTTT.

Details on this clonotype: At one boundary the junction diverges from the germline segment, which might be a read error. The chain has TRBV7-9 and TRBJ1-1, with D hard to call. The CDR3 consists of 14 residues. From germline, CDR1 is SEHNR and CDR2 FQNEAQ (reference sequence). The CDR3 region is CDSSLSPAWTEAFF. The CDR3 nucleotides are TGTGACAGCAGCTTATCCCCCGCTTGGACTGAAGCTTTCTTT.